These 27 T cell receptor beta chains were all obtained from the same sample, sequenced in a study of T cells after posttransplantation cyclophosphamide. Treatment was busulfan-fludarabine conditioning, a marrow graft, and cyclophosphamide on days +3 and +4. Here immunoSEQ multiplex PCR was the method, and the copy in TCRdb shows in-frame clones only, minus some. Here the sample spans 3,000 to 3,500 clones, around 85% being singletons. The sequencing here drew on PBMCs, taken after allogeneic stem cell transplant with posttransplant cyclophosphamide. All receptors derive from a female patient aged 45 to 65 who received an allogeneic stem cell transplant from an unrelated donor, was CMV-positive, and had acute and chronic GVHD. T cells may partly derive from the graft donor.

V is TRBV7-2 and J is TRBJ2-1; D is undetermined. Germline CDR1 is SGHTA and CDR2 is FQGNSA. The CDR3 is 14 residues long. V was pared by 0 bases and J by 7 bases, with 10 bases between. This CDR3 reads CASSLASTGNEQFF. The DNA for the CDR3 is TGTGCCAGCAGCTTAGCGTCGACTGGGAATGAGCAGTTCTTC. Combining the CDR3 with reference TRBV7-2 and TRBJ2-1 gives the whole variable domain GAGVSQSPSNKVTEKGKDVELRCDPISGHTALYWYRQSLGQGLEFLIYFQGNSAPDKSGLPSDRFSAERTGGSVSTLTIQRTQQEDSAVYLCASSLASTGNEQFFGPGTRLTVL.

The V and J genes are TRBV21-1 and TRBJ2-2; the table's TRBD2 call for D was not verified on the DNA. TRBV21-1 is listed as a pseudogene. This CDR3 is built from 13 residues. CDR3 coding DNA: TGTGCCAGCAGGTCGGGGGACACCGGGGAGCTGTTTTTT. This sequence encodes CASRSGDTGELFF.

CDR3 sequence reads: CASSHLNRGGTEAFF. CDR3 bases: TGCGCCAGCAGCCATCTCAACAGGGGCGGCACTGAAGCTTTCTTT. The chain uses TRBV4-1 and TRBJ1-1; 7 bases match TRBD1. CDR1 is MGHRA, CDR2 YSYEKL, per germline. The CDR3 loop spans 15 amino acids. J gave up 4 bases and V 3 bases, and 8 bases lay outside the gene matches.

The table lists this clone with a few counts. This chain uses TRBV9 with TRBJ2-2, with unresolved D. The germline CDR1 and CDR2 sequences are SGDLS and YYNGEE. Trimming took 1 base from V and 7 from J, leaving 5 bases between them. The CDR3 contains 12 residues. CDR3 DNA sequence: TGTGCCAGCAGCGTACGAGGCGGGGAGCTGTTTTTT. Its protein is CASSVRGGELFF. Variable domain in full (rest from reference TRBV9 and TRBJ2-2): DSGVTQTPKHLITATGQRVTLRCSPRSGDLSVYWYQQSLDQGLQFLIQYYNGEERAKGNILERFSAQQFPDLHSELNLSSLELGDSALYFCASSVRGGELFFGEGSRLTVL.

The chain links TRBV5-1 to TRBJ2-2; D perhaps matches TRBD2 (5 bases). Trimming removed 3 bases at V and 7 bases at J, with 10 bases between. The CDR3 totals 13 residues. Germline values: CDR1 SGHRS, CDR2 YFSETQ. The CDR3 DNA sequence: TGCGCCAGCAGCTGGAACAGCGGCGGGGAGCTGTTTTTT. This encodes CASSWNSGGELFF.

This chain links TRBV19 with TRBJ2-3; D is possibly TRBD2 (5 bases). Germline V gene data show CDR1 as LNHDA and CDR2 as SQIVND (reference sequence). Trimming left V 2 bases short and J 2 bases short, with 11 bases between. CDR3 length: 15 amino acids. The CDR3 spells CASSIRGEFTDTQYF. The CDR3, as DNA: TGTGCCAGTAGTATACGTGGGGAGTTCACAGATACGCAGTATTTT.

This chain uses TRBV9 with TRBJ2-7, with D possibly matching TRBD2 (7 bases). V lost 4 bases to trimming and J lost 4 bases, with 21 bases between them. Germline V gives CDR1 SGDLS, CDR2 YYNGEE. The length of the CDR3 is 16 residues. CDR3 nucleotides: TGTGCCAGCAGCATAGCCAAACGGGGGGCGGTATACGAGCAGTACTTC. It yields the protein CASSIAKRGAVYEQYF.

This chain joins TRBV5-4 and TRBJ2-1, with 11 positions matching TRBD2. There are 15 residues in the CDR3. V was clipped by 5 bases and J by 5 bases; unmatched bases: 6. Germline V gives CDR1 SGHNT, CDR2 YYREEE (reference sequence). In nucleotides, the CDR3 is TGTGCCAGCAGTTCGGGACTAGCGGACCACAATGAGCAGTTCTTC. Amino acids: CASSSGLADHNEQFF.

The J gene is TRBJ1-1, the V gene TRBV4-1, with D tentatively TRBD1 (6 bases). The CDR3 extends over 16 amino acids. Germline V CDR1 and CDR2: MGHRA, YSYEKL. Deletions cut 0 bases from V and 1 base from J, with 12 bases between. The CDR3 region is CASSQDNGQPNTEAFF. CDR3 bases: TGCGCCAGCAGCCAAGATAACGGACAGCCGAACACTGAAGCTTTCTTT.

This rearrangement joins TRBV6-5 to TRBJ1-1; 7 nucleotides match TRBD1. The CDR3 consists of 15 residues. With V trimmed by 0 bases and J by 1 base, 2 bases remained unmatched. Germline CDR1 is MNHEY and CDR2 is SVGAGI. The CDR3 protein is CASSYSGTENTEAFF. In DNA form, the CDR3 reads TGTGCCAGCAGTTACTCAGGGACAGAGAACACTGAAGCTTTCTTT.

The V gene is TRBV11-3, the J gene TRBJ2-3; D is unresolved. The germline V gene encodes CDR1 SGHNT and CDR2 YENEEA. V lost 5 bases and J lost 2, with 14 bases in between. CDR3 length equals 15 residues. The chain's CDR3 is CASSPKDGDTDTQYF. The CDR3 region has the DNA TGTGCCAGCAGCCCTAAAGACGGAGACACAGATACGCAGTATTTT.

V is TRBV7-9 and J is TRBJ1-1, with a tentative D call TRBD1 (5 bases). The germline V and J ends were trimmed by 1 base and 1 base, with 16 bases remaining between them. Germline values: CDR1 SEHNR, CDR2 FQNEAQ (reference sequence). The CDR3 is made up of 17 amino acids. The CDR3 sequence is CASSLGTGGGRNTEAFF. CDR3 nucleotide sequence: TGTGCCAGCAGCTTAGGAACGGGGGGGGGAAGGAACACTGAAGCTTTCTTT.

The V call is TRBV15, the J call TRBJ1-4, with 9 bases identical to TRBD1. Germline CDR1 and CDR2: LNHNV and YYDKDF (reference sequence). The CDR3 is 16 amino acids. With V trimmed by 7 bases and J by 3 bases, 9 bases remained unmatched. DNA for the CDR3: TGTGCCACCATGGACAGGGGCATTATCGCTAATGAAAAACTGTTTTTT. Its translation: CATMDRGIIANEKLFF.

The V and J genes are TRBV7-8 and TRBJ1-4; 8 bases are shared with TRBD1. V lost 5 bases and J lost 7; bases outside the gene matches: 6. Germline loops: CDR1 SGHVS, CDR2 FQNEAQ. The CDR3 is 14 residues long. DNA of the CDR3: TGTGCCAGCAGCGCAGGGGGCGCGGTTGAAAAACTGTTTTTT. Translated, it gives CASSAGGAVEKLFF.

The chain joins TRBV12-5 to TRBJ2-2, with 7 bases identical to TRBD1. Trimming took 7 bases from V and 8 from J; bases not matched to a gene: 7. The CDR3 length is 13 residues. Looked up from germline, CDR1 is LGHNT and CDR2 is FRNRAP. In DNA, the CDR3 is TGTGCTAGTGCCCGAACGACAGGGGGGGAGCTGTTTTTT. Its protein is CASARTTGGELFF.

This chain connects TRBV7-9 to TRBJ2-1, with a possible D match to TRBD2 (7 bases). The CDR3 is made up of 16 amino acids. The germline gives CDR1 SEHNR, CDR2 FQNEAQ (reference sequence). With 3 bases removed from V and 3 bases from J, the gap between germline ends came to 15 bases. CDR3 in amino acids: CASSFGVGGLYNEQFF. CDR3 DNA: TGTGCCAGCAGCTTTGGTGTGGGGGGGCTCTACAATGAGCAGTTCTTC.

V is TRBV5-4 and J is TRBJ1-6, with 7 bases matching TRBD1. Germline CDR1 and CDR2: SGHNT and YYREEE (reference sequence). With V trimmed by 4 bases and J by 8 bases, 6 bases remained unmatched. The CDR3 has 14 amino acids. CDR3 amino acids: CASSVDRDHSPLHF. CDR3 bases: TGTGCCAGCAGCGTCGACAGGGATCATTCACCCCTCCACTTT.

This chain uses TRBV14 with TRBJ2-5; no firm D call. V lost 0 bases and J lost 3, with 8 bases in between. This CDR3 region has 14 residues. Germline CDR1 and CDR2: SGHDN and FVKESK. The CDR3 spells CASSQDWSEETQYF. The CDR3 nucleotides read TGTGCCAGCAGCCAAGATTGGTCAGAAGAGACCCAGTACTTC.

The chain carries TRBV7-2 and TRBJ2-5; TRBD1 matches 11 bases. Germline-derived CDR1 and CDR2 are SGHTA and FQGNSA. This CDR3 region has 15 residues. V gave up 5 bases and J gave up 4 bases; unmatched junction bases: 6. CDR3 sequence: CASSPPGQGGETQYF. CDR3 DNA: TGTGCCAGCAGCCCCCCGGGACAGGGGGGAGAGACCCAGTACTTC.

The chain combines TRBV4-1 with TRBJ2-1; 7 positions agree with TRBD2. V shed 4 bases and J 4 bases; nucleotides not matched to a gene: 13. Germline V gene sequence: CDR1 MGHRA, CDR2 YSYEKL. The CDR3 is 17 residues long. The DNA for the CDR3 is TGCGCCAGCAGCCTTTTTCAGTCTAGCGGAGATTACAATGAGCAGTTCTTC. This codes for CASSLFQSSGDYNEQFF.

This rearrangement joins TRBV11-2 to TRBJ2-1; D not resolved. The V end was cut by 5 bases, the J end by 11 bases, with 16 bases between. Germline CDR1 reads SGHAT; CDR2 reads FQNNGV. CDR3 length: 13 residues. This CDR3 reads CASSAVPGNKQFF. The CDR3 bases are TGTGCCAGCAGCGCCGTCCCAGGAAATAAGCAGTTCTTC.

The chain uses TRBV6-5 and TRBJ1-6; D might be TRBD1 (6 bases). The CDR3 loop spans 16 amino acids. The V end lost 4 bases, the J end lost 6 bases, and 16 bases lay between the germline ends. The germline gives CDR1 MNHEY, CDR2 SVGAGI. The CDR3 here is CASSLDSPTSNSPLHF. CDR3 nucleotides: TGTGCCAGCAGTTTGGACAGCCCGACCTCTAATTCACCCCTCCACTTT.

The V call is TRBV15, the J call TRBJ2-7; 10 positions match TRBD1. Germline CDR1 is LNHNV and CDR2 is YYDKDF (reference sequence). With 1 base clipped from V and 0 bases from J, the junction kept 0 bases outside the gene matches. CDR3 length: 15 amino acids. CDR3 coding DNA: TGTGCCACCAGCAGAGGGACAGGGGGCTCCTACGAGCAGTACTTC. Its translation: CATSRGTGGSYEQYF.

The V gene is TRBV4-2, the J gene TRBJ2-3; 9 positions agree with TRBD2. The V segment lost 4 bases and the J segment 2 bases; nucleotides outside the gene matches: 4. The length of the CDR3 is 15 residues. From germline, CDR1 is LGHNA and CDR2 YNFKEQ. The CDR3 bases are TGTGCCAGCAGCCTAGCGGGAGACCTCACAGATACGCAGTATTTT. Translation gives CASSLAGDLTDTQYF.

V is TRBV28 and J is TRBJ2-5; TRBD2 matches 10 bases. The CDR3 has 19 residues. V lost 0 bases to trimming and J lost 1 base; unmatched junction nucleotides: 11. Germline values: CDR1 MDHEN, CDR2 SYDVKM. This chain's CDR3 is CASSLWGLAREEGQETQYF. The CDR3 region has the DNA TGTGCCAGCAGTTTATGGGGACTAGCGCGGGAGGAGGGCCAAGAGACCCAGTACTTC.

The V and J genes are TRBV25-1 and TRBJ2-5, with TRBD2 matching over 7 bases. Per germline, CDR1 MGHDK and CDR2 SYGVNS. The CDR3 runs to 14 residues. J gave up 5 bases and V 3 bases, and 6 bases lay outside the gene matches. The CDR3: CASSDGRVSETQYF. CDR3 sequence (DNA): TGTGCCAGCAGTGATGGGAGGGTCTCGGAGACCCAGTACTTC.

The V gene is TRBV7-6, the J gene TRBJ2-3, with TRBD1 as a possible D gene (6 bases). CDR1 and CDR2 from the germline V gene are SGHVS and FNYEAQ. V was clipped by 0 bases and J by 5 bases, with 15 bases between them. The CDR3 covers 16 residues. The DNA for the CDR3 is TGTGCCAGCAGCTTAGCGACGACAGGTTCAGTAGATACGCAGTATTTT. Translation: CASSLATTGSVDTQYF.